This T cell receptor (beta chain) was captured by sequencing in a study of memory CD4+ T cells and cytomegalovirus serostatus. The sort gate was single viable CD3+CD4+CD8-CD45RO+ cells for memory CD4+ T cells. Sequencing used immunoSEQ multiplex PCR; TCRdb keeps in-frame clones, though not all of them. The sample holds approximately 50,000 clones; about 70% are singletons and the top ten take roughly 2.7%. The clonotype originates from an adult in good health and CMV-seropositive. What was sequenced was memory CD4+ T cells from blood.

The CDR3 spells CASSSTYTEAFF. The CDR3 nucleotides are TGTGCCAGCAGCTCAACCTACACTGAAGCTTTCTTT. This sequence joins TRBV5-6 and TRBJ1-1, with D unclear. The V gene lost 3 bases and the J gene lost 3 bases, with 6 bases spanning the gap. Germline V gene data show CDR1 as SGHDT and CDR2 as YYEEEE. This CDR3 contains 12 residues.